The clone carrying this T cell receptor (beta chain) showed up many times. Its antigen is not known. This specimen belongs to a study of T cells in Graves' hyperthyroidism and ophthalmopathy. Study at large: Peripheral blood was drawn at first diagnosis, prior to all treatment. Findings and caveats of the study: Blood also showed most of the thyroid clonotypes that were expanded above 0.001. Through a model of 13 V-J features, ophthalmopathy was separated from stable hyperthyroidism.

Trimming left V 5 bases short and J 4 bases short, with 8 bases between. The CDR3 consists of 13 residues. Germline V CDR1 and CDR2: SGHAT, FQNNGV. RNA transcripts were the template for amplifying TCR beta CDR3 regions. The study used the HTBI primer set for a first-round RT-PCR of the TCR CDR3. TCRdb re-analysed the multiplex PCR reads in MiXCR, keeping a single row per CDR3 protein. The sample has under 350,000 distinct CDR3 sequences; approximately 22% are singletons. Stability of Graves' hyperthyroidism was defined as absent ophthalmopathy progression within 18 months. The rearrangement uses TRBV11-2 and TRBJ2-2; no reliable D call. The TCR comes from a woman aged 50 to 65 with Graves' hyperthyroidism. Material for sequencing was blood. The CDR3, as DNA: TGTGCCAGCAGCCGTCTTGTCACCGGGGAGCTGTTTTTT. It encodes CASSRLVTGELFF.